The rows below give T cell receptor beta chains drawn from one sample of a study of blood T cell repertoires in COVID-19. Assay used: immunoSEQ multiplex PCR; TCRdb lists only in-frame clones, some missing. This sample has 400,000 to 550,000 clones, with roughly nine tenths found just once. Sample: PBMCs or T cells enriched from blood (not recorded which). Receptor source: a woman in her late teens or twenties with acute COVID-19. CDR3s include the opening cysteine and the closing phenylalanine or tryptophan. Each record gives: J gene, V gene, D gene, clone size, CDR3 protein, CDR3 DNA. D genes are given only for firm matches. The size entry is marked missing in some rows and otherwise reads once, few, many or a size class.

j_gene: TRBJ2-7; v_gene: TRBV27; d_gene: TRBD1; abundance: -; CDR3aa: CASSLILDRVNEQYF; CDR3nt: TGTGCCAGCAGTTTGATCCTGGACAGGGTTAACGAGCAGTACTTC
j_gene: TRBJ1-4; v_gene: TRBV10-1; d_gene: TRBD1; abundance: -; CDR3aa: CASSATGTGELFF; CDR3nt: TGCGCCAGCAGTGCCACCGGGACAGGGGAACTGTTTTTT
j_gene: TRBJ2-2; v_gene: TRBV21-1; d_gene: -; abundance: once; CDR3aa: CASSQRTGPGELFF; CDR3nt: TGTGCCAGCAGCCAACGGACTGGCCCCGGGGAGCTGTTTTTT
j_gene: TRBJ1-2; v_gene: TRBV7-9; d_gene: TRBD1; abundance: -; CDR3aa: CASSLTGTGRSFFYGYTF; CDR3nt: TGTGCCAGCAGCTTAACGGGGACAGGGAGATCGTTTTTTTATGGCTACACCTTC
j_gene: TRBJ1-1; v_gene: TRBV27; d_gene: -; abundance: -; CDR3aa: CASSSTGLAGTEAFF; CDR3nt: TGTGCCAGCAGCTCCACAGGGTTGGCAGGCACTGAAGCTTTCTTT
j_gene: TRBJ2-1; v_gene: TRBV3-1/TRBV3-2; d_gene: TRBD1; abundance: -; CDR3aa: CASSQGDRELGEQFF; CDR3nt: TGTGCCAGCAGCCAGGGGGACAGGGAGTTAGGTGAGCAGTTCTTC
j_gene: TRBJ2-5; v_gene: TRBV5-1; d_gene: TRBD2; abundance: once; CDR3aa: CASSAAGGPSLETQYF; CDR3nt: TGCGCCAGCAGCGCAGCGGGAGGGCCGAGCCTAGAGACCCAGTACTTC
j_gene: TRBJ1-3; v_gene: TRBV7-2; d_gene: TRBD1; abundance: -; CDR3aa: CASSSDRGNTIYF; CDR3nt: TGTGCCAGCAGCTCGGACAGGGGTAACACCATATATTTT
j_gene: TRBJ2-1; v_gene: TRBV5-1; d_gene: TRBD1; abundance: -; CDR3aa: CASSLGQGNEQFF; CDR3nt: TGCGCCAGCAGCTTGGGACAGGGCAATGAGCAGTTCTTC
j_gene: TRBJ2-7; v_gene: TRBV3-1/TRBV3-2; d_gene: TRBD1; abundance: -; CDR3aa: CASSQGTGYEQYF; CDR3nt: TGTGCCAGCAGCCAAGGGACAGGCTACGAGCAGTACTTC
j_gene: TRBJ1-4; v_gene: TRBV2; d_gene: -; abundance: few; CDR3aa: CASIRGLSEKLFF; CDR3nt: TGTGCCAGCATCCGAGGGCTGAGTGAAAAACTGTTTTTT
j_gene: TRBJ2-1; v_gene: TRBV12-5; d_gene: -; abundance: -; CDR3aa: CASGLVMGAMNEQFF; CDR3nt: TGTGCTAGTGGTTTGGTTATGGGGGCAATGAATGAGCAGTTCTTC
j_gene: TRBJ1-2; v_gene: TRBV6-5; d_gene: -; abundance: -; CDR3aa: CASSRVRGYGYTF; CDR3nt: TGTGCCAGCAGCAGGGTTCGTGGCTATGGCTACACCTTC
j_gene: TRBJ1-4; v_gene: TRBV29-1; d_gene: TRBD1; abundance: -; CDR3aa: CSVVGQGTGEKLFF; CDR3nt: TGCAGCGTTGTAGGACAGGGGACGGGGGAAAAACTGTTTTTT
j_gene: TRBJ1-1; v_gene: TRBV2; d_gene: -; abundance: -; CDR3aa: CASRVTGGGSKNTEAFF; CDR3nt: TGTGCCAGCAGAGTGACGGGAGGGGGTAGCAAGAACACTGAAGCTTTCTTT
j_gene: TRBJ2-7; v_gene: TRBV18; d_gene: -; abundance: -; CDR3aa: CASSALRDTVAYEQYF; CDR3nt: TGTGCCAGCTCAGCTCTCCGGGACACAGTTGCCTACGAGCAGTACTTC
j_gene: TRBJ2-7; v_gene: TRBV13; d_gene: -; abundance: -; CDR3aa: CASSPRQGGYEQYF; CDR3nt: TGTGCCAGCAGCCCCCGACAGGGAGGCTACGAGCAGTACTTC
j_gene: TRBJ2-1; v_gene: TRBV7-2; d_gene: TRBD2; abundance: -; CDR3aa: CASSSRLAGGGYNEQFF; CDR3nt: TGTGCCAGCAGCTCTAGACTAGCGGGAGGGGGCTACAATGAGCAGTTCTTC
j_gene: TRBJ2-2; v_gene: TRBV29-1; d_gene: TRBD1; abundance: -; CDR3aa: CSVTRTGLTGELFF; CDR3nt: TGCAGCGTTACCCGGACAGGCCTCACCGGGGAGCTGTTTTTT
j_gene: TRBJ1-3; v_gene: TRBV9; d_gene: -; abundance: -; CDR3aa: CASSVELRAAGNTIYF; CDR3nt: TGTGCCAGCAGCGTAGAATTGAGGGCGGCTGGAAACACCATATATTTT